The sequence of this T cell receptor (beta chain) was determined in a study of vaccination and CD4 T cells after COVID-19. Background on the study: Overlapping spike pools from SARS-CoV-2 and HCoV-NL63, HCoV-OC43 and HCoV-229E served as culture stimuli. Control wells got either CEFX epitopes, HIV-1 Nef peptides, or no peptide at all.

The treatment was: approximately nine-day PBMC culture with coronavirus spike peptide pools or control peptides (ViraFEST assay). Per-well cultures of some 2 million PBMCs received 8.5 to 10 IU/ml IL-2 and around 9.3 ug/ml peptide pools. With the Oncomine TCR Beta short-read assay, DNA from cultured CD4+ T cells was sequenced. Scientists extracted genomic DNA from CD4+ T cells grown in culture. Each CDR3 protein is one row after TCRdb ran MiXCR on the PCR reads. This table holds under 6,000 distinct CDR3 sequences, 35% to 50% found once. The V gene's germline CDR1 is MNHNS and CDR2 SASEGT. The V end lost 7 bases, the J end lost 2 bases, and 11 bases lay between the germline ends. The CDR3 length is 13 residues. About this clonotype: As yet, its antigen is unknown.

The chain couples TRBV6-1 to TRBJ1-1; a possible D gene is TRBD1 (5 bases). Sequenced sample: CD4+ T cells from blood, cultured in vitro. This receptor was taken from a human donor who had recovered from COVID-19. The CDR3 DNA follows: TGTGCCAGCACCCGACAGCCTAACACTGAAGCTTTCTTT. Translating gives CASTRQPNTEAFF.